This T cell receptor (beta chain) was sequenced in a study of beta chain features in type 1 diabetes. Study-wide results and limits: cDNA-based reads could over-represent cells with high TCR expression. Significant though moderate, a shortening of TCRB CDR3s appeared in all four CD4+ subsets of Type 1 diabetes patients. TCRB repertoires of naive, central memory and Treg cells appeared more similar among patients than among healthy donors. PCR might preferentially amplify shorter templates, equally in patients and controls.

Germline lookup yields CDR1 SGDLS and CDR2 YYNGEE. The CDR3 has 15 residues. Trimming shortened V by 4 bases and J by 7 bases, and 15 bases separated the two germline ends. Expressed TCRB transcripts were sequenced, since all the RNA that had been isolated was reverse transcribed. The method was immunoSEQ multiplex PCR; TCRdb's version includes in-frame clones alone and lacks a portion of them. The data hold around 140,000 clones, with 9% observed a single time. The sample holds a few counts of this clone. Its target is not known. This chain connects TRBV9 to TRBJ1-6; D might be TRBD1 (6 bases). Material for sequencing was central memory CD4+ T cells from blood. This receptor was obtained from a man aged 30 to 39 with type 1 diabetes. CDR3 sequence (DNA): TGTGCCAGCAGCCCTTCAGGGGTGCGGAATTCACCCCTCCACTTT. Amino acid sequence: CASSPSGVRNSPLHF.